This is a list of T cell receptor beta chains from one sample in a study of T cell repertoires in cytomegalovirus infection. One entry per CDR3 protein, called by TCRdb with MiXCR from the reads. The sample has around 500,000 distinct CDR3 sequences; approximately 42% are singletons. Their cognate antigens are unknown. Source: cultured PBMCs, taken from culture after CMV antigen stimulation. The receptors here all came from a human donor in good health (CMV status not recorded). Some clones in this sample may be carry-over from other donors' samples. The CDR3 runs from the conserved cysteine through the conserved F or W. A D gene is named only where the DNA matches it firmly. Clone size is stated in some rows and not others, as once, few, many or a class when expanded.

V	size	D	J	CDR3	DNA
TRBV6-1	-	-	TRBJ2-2	CASSDRWSTGELFF	TGTGCCAGCAGTGATAGGTGGAGCACCGGGGAGCTGTTTTTT
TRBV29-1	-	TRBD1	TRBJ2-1	CSVDVQGLNNEQFF	TGCAGCGTTGACGTACAGGGGCTCAACAATGAGCAGTTCTTC
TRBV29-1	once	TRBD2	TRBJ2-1	CSVEGLAGVNEQFF	TGCAGCGTTGAAGGCCTAGCGGGGGTAAATGAGCAGTTCTTC
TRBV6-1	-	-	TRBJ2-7	CASSDFRWEQYF	TGTGCCAGCAGTGATTTCCGTTGGGAGCAGTACTTC
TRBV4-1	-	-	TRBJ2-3	CASSQGPGSTDTQYF	TGCGCCAGCAGCCAAGGCCCGGGGAGCACAGATACGCAGTATTTT
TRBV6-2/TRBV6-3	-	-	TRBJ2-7	CASTKLRGPSYEQYF	TGTGCCAGCACCAAATTAAGGGGTCCCTCCTACGAGCAGTACTTC
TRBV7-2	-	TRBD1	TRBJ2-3	CASSLSTGGTDTQYF	TGTGCCAGCAGCTTGTCGACAGGGGGCACAGATACGCAGTATTTT
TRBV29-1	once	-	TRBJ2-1	CSAEGSYNEQFF	TGCAGCGCAGAGGGCTCCTACAATGAGCAGTTCTTC
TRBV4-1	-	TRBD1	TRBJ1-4	CASSHRETGVEKLFF	TGCGCCAGCAGCCACAGGGAGACAGGGGTTGAAAAACTGTTTTTT
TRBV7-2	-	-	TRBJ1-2	CASSLDGKGYGYTF	TGTGCCAGCAGCTTAGACGGCAAGGGCTATGGCTACACCTTC
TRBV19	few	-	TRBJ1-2	CASSIDRRGYTF	TGTGCCAGTAGTATAGACAGGCGGGGCTACACCTTC
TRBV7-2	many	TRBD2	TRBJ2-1	CASSLASGRAEQFF	TGTGCCAGCAGCTTAGCTAGCGGGAGGGCCGAGCAGTTCTTC
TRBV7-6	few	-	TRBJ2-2	CASSSLDGYGELFF	TGTGCCAGCAGCTCGCTTGACGGCTATGGAGAGCTGTTTTTT
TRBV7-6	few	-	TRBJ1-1	CASSPRGDSINTEAFF	TGTGCCAGCAGCCCCAGGGGAGACTCCATCAACACTGAAGCTTTCTTT
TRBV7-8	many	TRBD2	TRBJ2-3	CASSFGLAASTDTQYF	TGTGCCAGCAGCTTTGGCCTAGCGGCATCCACAGATACGCAGTATTTT
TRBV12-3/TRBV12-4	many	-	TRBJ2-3	CASSFNTDTQYF	TGTGCCAGCAGCTTCAACACAGATACGCAGTATTTT
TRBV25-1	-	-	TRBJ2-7	CASSESEGSRQYF	TGTGCCAGCAGTGAATCCGAGGGGTCGCGGCAGTACTTC
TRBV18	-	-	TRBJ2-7	CASSPRSGGGYEQYF	TGTGCCAGCTCACCACGTTCGGGGGGCGGGTACGAGCAGTACTTC
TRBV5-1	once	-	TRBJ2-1	CASSLLAGTHVANEQFF	TGCGCCAGCAGCCTGCTCGCCGGGACCCATGTAGCCAATGAGCAGTTCTTC
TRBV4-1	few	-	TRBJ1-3	CASSQGPLEVGFNSAGNTIYF	TGCGCCAGCAGCCAAGGGCCTCTCGAGGTAGGCTTCAACTCGGCTGGAAACACCATATATTTT
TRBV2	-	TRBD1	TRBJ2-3	CASTGTVTDTQYF	TGTGCCAGCACCGGGACAGTCACAGATACGCAGTATTTT
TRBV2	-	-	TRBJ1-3	CASKEWSSGNTIYF	TGTGCCAGCAAGGAGTGGTCCTCTGGAAACACCATATATTTT
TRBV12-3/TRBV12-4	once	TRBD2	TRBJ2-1	CASRGPGGSFYEQFF	TGTGCCAGCAGGGGGCCTGGCGGGAGCTTTTATGAGCAGTTCTTC
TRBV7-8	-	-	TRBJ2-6	CASSPRPRDSRRSGANVLTF	TGTGCCAGCAGCCCTCGACCCCGGGACTCGCGAAGGTCAGGGGCCAACGTCCTGACTTTC
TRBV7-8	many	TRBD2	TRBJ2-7	CASSATGTSGPQYF	TGTGCCAGCAGCGCAACCGGGACTAGCGGGCCGCAGTACTTC
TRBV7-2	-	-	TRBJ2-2	CASSVGRPGAGELFF	TGTGCCAGCAGCGTCGGACGGCCGGGGGCCGGGGAGCTGTTTTTT
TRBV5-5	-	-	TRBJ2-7	CASSSALGGPYEQYF	TGTGCCAGCAGCTCTGCCTTGGGAGGACCTTACGAGCAGTACTTC
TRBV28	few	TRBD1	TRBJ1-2	CASRVTGGAGIYGYTF	TGTGCCAGCAGGGTGACAGGGGGCGCCGGCATCTATGGCTACACCTTC
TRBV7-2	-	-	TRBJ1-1	CASSLEDRRAFF	TGTGCCAGCAGCTTAGAGGATCGCCGAGCTTTCTTT
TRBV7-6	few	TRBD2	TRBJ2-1	CASSPPSGSWGNEQFF	TGTGCCAGCAGCCCCCCTAGCGGGAGTTGGGGCAATGAGCAGTTCTTC
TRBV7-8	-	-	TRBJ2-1	CASSLVRANEQFF	TGTGCCAGCAGCTTAGTCAGGGCCAATGAGCAGTTCTTC
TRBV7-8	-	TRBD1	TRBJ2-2	CASSPDRGMNGELFF	TGTGCCAGCAGCCCCGACAGGGGGATGAACGGGGAGCTGTTTTTT
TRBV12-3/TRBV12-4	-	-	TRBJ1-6	CASSFTSSYNSPLHF	TGTGCCAGCAGTTTTACGAGCTCCTATAATTCACCCCTCCACTTT
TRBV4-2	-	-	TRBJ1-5	CASSQEGGGDQPQHF	TGTGCCAGCAGCCAAGAAGGGGGGGGGGATCAGCCCCAGCATTTT
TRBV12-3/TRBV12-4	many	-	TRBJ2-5	CASSPQGQETQYF	TGTGCCAGCAGCCCGCAGGGGCAAGAGACCCAGTACTTC
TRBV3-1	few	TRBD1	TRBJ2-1	CASSRTTGGYNEQFF	TGTGCCAGCAGCCGAACGACAGGGGGCTACAATGAGCAGTTCTTC
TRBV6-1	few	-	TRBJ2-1	CASRGYNEQFF	TGTGCCAGCAGAGGATACAATGAGCAGTTCTTC
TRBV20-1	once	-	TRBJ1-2	CSARENNYGYTF	TGCAGTGCTAGGGAAAATAACTATGGCTACACCTTC
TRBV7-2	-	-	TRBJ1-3	CASSLMSGNTIYF	TGTGCCAGCAGCTTAATGTCTGGAAACACCATATATTTT
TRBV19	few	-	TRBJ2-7	CASRRRGSLIREQYF	TGTGCCAGTCGTCGGCGGGGCAGCCTCATACGGGAGCAGTACTTC
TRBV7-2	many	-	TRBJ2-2	CASSLSGELFF	TGTGCCAGCAGTTTATCCGGGGAGCTGTTTTTT
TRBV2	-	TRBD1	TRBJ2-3	CASSTGTEAQYF	TGTGCCAGCAGCACAGGGACAGAAGCGCAGTATTTT
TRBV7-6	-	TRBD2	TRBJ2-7	CASSLAREAGGTYEQYF	TGTGCCAGCAGCTTAGCCCGCGAGGCGGGGGGAACATACGAGCAGTACTTC
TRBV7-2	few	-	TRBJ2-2	CASSPELYGELFF	TGTGCCAGCAGCCCCGAGCTTTACGGGGAGCTGTTTTTT
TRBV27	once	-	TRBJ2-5	CASSLYQGRTQYF	TGTGCCAGCAGTTTATATCAGGGGCGGACCCAGTACTTC
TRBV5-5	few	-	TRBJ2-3	CASSFEVDTQYF	TGTGCCAGCAGCTTCGAAGTTGATACGCAGTATTTT
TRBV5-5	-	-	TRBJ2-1	CASSWKSGTQSSYNEQFF	TGTGCCAGCAGCTGGAAATCCGGGACTCAAAGCTCCTACAATGAGCAGTTCTTC
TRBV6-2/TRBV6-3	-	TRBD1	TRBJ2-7	CASSFTPGDRGRYEQYF	TGTGCCAGCAGTTTCACCCCCGGGGACAGGGGAAGATACGAGCAGTACTTC
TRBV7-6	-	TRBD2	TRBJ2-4	CARTGRGRNIQYF	TGTGCCAGAACCGGGAGGGGGAGAAACATTCAGTACTTC